One T cell receptor beta chain is described in this entry. No antigen is known for it. It was by quantitative 5'-RACE with molecular barcodes that TCR beta libraries were made. In TCRdb, the 5' RACE reads were re-called with MiXCR into one record per CDR3 protein. The top ten hold 6.5% to 7% of the sample, which has approximately 500,000 distinct CDR3 sequences, about 13% seen once. This sample was included in a study of CD8 T cells in ankylosing spondylitis. Germline values: CDR1 SGHTA, CDR2 FQGNSA. V dropped 1 base and J dropped 5 bases, with 12 bases sitting between them. The CDR3 loop spans 14 amino acids. General study points: Characteristic of ankylosing spondylitis blood, it appeared, was a TCR beta motif comprising about eight highly homologous variants. Disease-linked clones were reportedly significantly enriched in matched ankylosing spondylitis synovial fluid.

The sequence came from a male donor with ankylosing spondylitis. V usage is TRBV7-2 and J usage is TRBJ2-7; D possibly matches TRBD1 or TRBD2 (5 bases each). Input material: blood, either unsorted or a sorted T cell fraction (not recorded which). This CDR3 is CASSLVIRDDEQYF. CDR3 sequence (DNA): TGTGCCAGCAGCTTAGTAATACGGGACGACGAGCAGTACTTC.